One sample yielded the 23 T cell receptor beta chains listed below, sequenced in a study of blood T cell repertoires in COVID-19. The assay was immunoSEQ multiplex PCR, and TCRdb's table has in-frame clones only and misses some. The sample has around 260,000 clones; roughly 86% are singletons. Specimen: peripheral blood. All receptors derive from a man between 35 and 55 years old who had recovered from COVID-19.

This clone showed up just once. The CDR3 nucleotides are TGTGCCAGCAGCCCGGGACAGTGGTCGGTTGGAGCTTTCTTT. Protein product: CASSPGQWSVGAFF. The V and J genes are TRBV6-5 and TRBJ1-1; 7 bases are shared with TRBD1. The germline V gene encodes CDR1 MNHEY and CDR2 SVGAGI. V lost 6 bases, J lost 10 bases, and 14 bases stayed unmatched. The CDR3 has 14 residues.

The chain combines TRBV7-2 with TRBJ2-7; D is ambiguous. Trimming cost V 1 base and J 6 bases, with 7 bases left between them. Per germline, CDR1 SGHTA and CDR2 FQGNSA. The CDR3 totals 12 residues. CDR3: CASSLDHSEQYF. For the CDR3, the DNA is TGTGCCAGCAGCTTAGATCATAGCGAGCAGTACTTC.

V and J are TRBV4-2 and TRBJ2-2; 11 positions match TRBD2. Per the germline V gene, CDR1 is LGHNA and CDR2 is YNFKEQ. The CDR3 loop spans 17 amino acids. Trimming took 0 bases from V and 7 from J; bases not matched to a gene: 7. In DNA form, the CDR3 reads TGTGCCAGCAGCCAAGAGGTAGCGGGGGGGCTCGGCGGGGAGCTGTTTTTT. This translates into CASSQEVAGGLGGELFF.

This clone was observed a few times. DNA for the CDR3: TGTGCCAGCAGTTACTCTTCGGCAGGGGGCGATGAGCAGTTCTTC. Its translation: CASSYSSAGGDEQFF. This chain links TRBV6-5 with TRBJ2-1; 8 nucleotides match TRBD1. Trimming removed 0 bases from V and 8 bases from J; junction bases left unmatched: 6. Looked up from germline, CDR1 is MNHEY and CDR2 is SVGAGI. The CDR3 contains 15 residues.

The rearrangement links TRBV5-5 to TRBJ1-1; D may be TRBD1 (6 bases). CDR3 length: 15 residues. Deletions cut 2 bases from V and 4 bases from J, with 15 bases between. Germline assignment: CDR1 SGHKS and CDR2 YYEKEE (reference sequence). The CDR3 is CASSFGDRLFTEAFF. The CDR3 nucleotides read TGTGCCAGCAGCTTCGGCGACAGGTTATTCACTGAAGCTTTCTTT.

V is TRBV4-3 and J is TRBJ2-7; 8 nucleotides agree with TRBD2. Germline V CDR1 and CDR2: LGHNA, YSLEER. Trimming at V came to 1 base and at J to 7 bases, leaving 9 bases not matched to a gene. The CDR3 runs to 15 residues. The CDR3 region has the DNA TGCGCCAGCAGCCAAGTTCTGGGAGCGGGGGTTGAGCAGTACTTC. Residues: CASSQVLGAGVEQYF.

The J gene is TRBJ2-1, the V gene TRBV5-1; D gene unclear. Trimming removed 4 bases at V and 0 bases at J, with 11 bases between. Germline values: CDR1 SGHRS, CDR2 YFSETQ. The CDR3 consists of 15 residues. The CDR3 here is CASSAVISSYNEQFF. The CDR3 nucleotides read TGCGCCAGCAGCGCTGTTATTAGCTCCTACAATGAGCAGTTCTTC.

The gene calls are TRBV25-1 and TRBJ1-6; D perhaps matches TRBD1 (5 bases). Germline V gene data show CDR1 as MGHDK and CDR2 as SYGVNS. V lost 6 bases and J lost 0, with 9 bases in between. The CDR3 is made up of 15 amino acids. This CDR3 reads CASSMGGSYNSPLHF. The CDR3 nucleotides are TGTGCCAGCAGCATGGGGGGCTCCTATAATTCACCCCTCCACTTT.

The CDR3 sequence is CARLTQEGGGRNYGYTF. The CDR3, as DNA: TGTGCCAGACTTACACAAGAAGGGGGTGGGAGAAACTATGGCTACACCTTC. The J gene is TRBJ1-2, the V gene TRBV2; weak D call: TRBD1 (6 bases). From germline, CDR1 is SNHLY and CDR2 FYNNEI. This CDR3 contains 17 residues. V shed 9 bases and J shed 2 bases, with 25 bases lying between them.

The V and J genes are TRBV11-1 and TRBJ2-3; a weak D match, TRBD2 (7 bases). The V and J ends lost 4 bases and 1 base respectively, with 15 bases between them. Germline-derived CDR1 and CDR2 are SGHAT and FQDESV (reference sequence). The CDR3 is 16 residues long. This CDR3 is CASSSGLGGGTDTQYF. DNA of the CDR3: TGTGCCAGCAGCTCGGGTCTAGGGGGGGGCACAGATACGCAGTATTTT.

This chain connects TRBV5-8 to TRBJ2-7; 7 nucleotides match TRBD1. After removal of 4 bases from V and 1 base from J, the junction contained 5 bases not matched to a gene. The CDR3 spans 14 residues. Germline V gene data show CDR1 as SGHTS and CDR2 as YDEGEE. The chain's CDR3 is CASSRTGQSYEQYF. The CDR3 DNA sequence: TGTGCCAGCAGCAGAACGGGACAGTCCTACGAGCAGTACTTC.

V and J are TRBV6-5 and TRBJ1-6; D is unresolved. V dropped 10 bases and J dropped 10 bases, with 17 bases sitting between them. This CDR3 has 13 residues. Germline V gene sequence: CDR1 MNHEY, CDR2 SVGAGI. The CDR3 coding sequence is TGTGCCACCAGGAGTCGTTCCTACTCACCCCTCCACTTT. It is translated as CATRSRSYSPLHF.

The chain couples TRBV4-2 to TRBJ2-3; TRBD2 matches 10 bases. The CDR3 runs to 17 residues. CDR1 is LGHNA, CDR2 YNFKEQ, per germline. The ends lost 4 bases at V and 5 bases at J; junction bases unmatched: 12. As DNA, the CDR3 is TGTGCCAGCAGCCCCTGGGAAAGCGGGAGGGCCGGAGATACGCAGTATTTT. This encodes CASSPWESGRAGDTQYF.

CDR3 in amino acids: CASIRTVRQGATEAFF. The CDR3 DNA reads as TGTGCCAGCATTAGAACGGTGAGACAGGGGGCCACTGAAGCTTTCTTT. The rearrangement uses TRBV6-8 and TRBJ1-1; 10 nucleotides align to TRBD1. V lost 7 bases and J lost 4; bases outside the gene matches: 12. Germline values: CDR1 MNHGY, CDR2 SAAAGT. This CDR3 has 16 amino acids.

This chain links TRBV3-1 (or the pseudogene TRBV3-2) with TRBJ2-5, with D tentatively TRBD2 (6 bases). V was trimmed by 4 bases and J by 4 bases, leaving 16 bases between them. The germline V gene has CDR1 LGHDT and CDR2 YNNKEL (reference sequence). This CDR3 is built from 15 residues. In nucleotides, the CDR3 is TGTGCCAGCAGCCCCCCCGGGGGACGTGGAGAGACCCAGTACTTC. It translates to CASSPPGGRGETQYF.

In this sample, this clone turned up once. The genes are TRBV6-5 and TRBJ1-5; tentative D call: TRBD1 (5 bases). The ends were cut back, 6 bases at V and 5 bases at J, with 14 bases in the middle. This CDR3 is built from 14 residues. Germline V CDR1 and CDR2: MNHEY, SVGAGI. The CDR3, as DNA: TGTGCCAGCAGGGCCCCGGGGGAATATCAGCCCCAGCATTTT. Translating it yields CASRAPGEYQPQHF.

The chain recombines TRBV6-5 with TRBJ2-1; TRBD2 aligns across 8 bases. This CDR3 region has 16 residues. Looked up from germline, CDR1 is MNHEY and CDR2 is SVGAGI. V lost 0 bases and J lost 3; bases outside the gene matches: 4. CDR3 protein: CASSYSPLAGYNEQFF. The CDR3 nucleotides read TGTGCCAGCAGTTACTCCCCCCTAGCGGGCTACAATGAGCAGTTCTTC.

The V call is TRBV11-2, the J call TRBJ2-1; 9 bases align to TRBD1. The junction had 5 bases not matched to a gene; V was cut back by 5 bases and J by 0 bases. Germline CDR1 reads SGHAT; CDR2 reads FQNNGV. There are 16 residues in the CDR3. The DNA for the CDR3 is TGTGCCAGCAGCCTGGGGGACAGGGCCTCCTACAATGAGCAGTTCTTC. Its translation is CASSLGDRASYNEQFF. The full variable domain, rest sourced from reference TRBV11-2 and TRBJ2-1, is EAGVAQSPRYKIIEKRQSVAFWCNPISGHATLYWYQQILGQGPKLLIQFQNNGVVDDSQLPKDRFSAERLKGVDSTLKIQPAKLEDSAVYLCASSLGDRASYNEQFFGPGTRLTVL.

The CDR3 reads CASSLAGTSGSTRYEQYF. CDR3 nucleotides: TGCGCCAGCAGCTTGGCCGGGACTAGCGGGAGTACTCGGTACGAGCAGTACTTC. J is TRBJ2-7 and V is TRBV5-1; 14 positions agree with TRBD2. Trimming cost V 0 bases and J 4 bases; bases outside gene matches: 9. Germline values: CDR1 SGHRS, CDR2 YFSETQ. This CDR3 is built from 18 residues. Based on the CDR3 plus reference TRBV5-1 and TRBJ2-7, the full variable domain is KAGVTQTPRYLIKTRGQQVTLSCSPISGHRSVSWYQQTPGQGLQFLFEYFSETQRNKGNFPGRFSGRQFSNSRSEMNVSTLELGDSALYLCASSLAGTSGSTRYEQYFGPGTRLTVT.

There are a few counts of this clone. The chain is built from TRBV2 and TRBJ2-1, with D possibly being TRBD2 (5 bases). The V end lost 7 bases, the J end lost 7 bases, and 8 bases lay between the germline ends. The CDR3 loop spans 11 amino acids. CDR1 and CDR2 from the germline V gene are SNHLY and FYNNEI. The CDR3: CASTPGNEQFF. CDR3 nucleotides: TGTGCCAGCACCCCGGGGAATGAGCAGTTCTTC.

The V and J genes are TRBV7-2 and TRBJ2-7; maybe TRBD2 (6 bases). The CDR3 totals 14 residues. Germline V gene data show CDR1 as SGHTA and CDR2 as FQGNSA. With 8 bases removed from V and 2 bases from J, the gap between germline ends came to 16 bases. The CDR3 coding sequence is TGTGCCAGCTCCCGGGCGGGGACTGCCTACGAGCAGTACTTC. Protein sequence: CASSRAGTAYEQYF.

The rearrangement uses TRBV6-5 and TRBJ2-7, with D unresolved. The CDR3 contains 11 residues. Germline CDR1 reads MNHEY; CDR2 reads SVGAGI. Trimming left V 8 bases short and J 4 bases short, with 9 bases between. CDR3 bases: TGTGCCAGCGCGGCGAAATACGAGCAGTACTTC. This gives the protein CASAAKYEQYF.

The rearrangement links TRBV4-3 to TRBJ2-7; 10 bases align to TRBD2. J lost 2 bases, V lost 0 bases, and 19 bases had no gene match. Germline CDR1 reads LGHNA; CDR2 reads YSLEER. The CDR3 contains 21 residues. This CDR3 reads CASSQDEGGTSGIPDPYEQYF. The CDR3 DNA sequence: TGCGCCAGCAGCCAAGATGAAGGAGGAACTAGCGGGATTCCTGATCCCTACGAGCAGTACTTC.